The TCR beta chain under discussion was sequenced for a study of cytotoxic CD8 clonotypes in ibrutinib-treated CLL. Study context: Enrolment comprised some 10 relapsed/refractory and 15 treatment-naive patients; fewer than 18 were IGHV unmutated.

Measured with immunoSEQ multiplex PCR; TCRdb has only the in-frame clones, and not every one. The sample lists about 140,000 clones; around 76% were seen once. In regard to this clone: Its antigen is as yet unknown.

The CDR3 runs to 14 residues. The V gene lost 3 bases and the J gene lost 8 bases, with 16 bases spanning the gap. Germline V lookup: CDR1 SGDLS, CDR2 YYNGEE. General study results and limits: Contraction or stability on treatment characterized the public clonotypes, which were uncommon.

The TCR originated in a human donor with chronic lymphocytic leukemia. The chain has TRBV9 and TRBJ2-3; perhaps TRBD2 as D (6 bases). Source: PBMCs, taken after 24 months of ibrutinib treatment. The CDR3 DNA is TGTGCCAGCAGCGATAGCCCGGCCGGGGGTACGCAGTATTTT. Its protein is CASSDSPAGGTQYF.